The sequence of this TCR beta chain was determined in a study of T cells in Graves' hyperthyroidism and ophthalmopathy. General study findings and limits: Blood samples included most of the expanded thyroid clonotypes exceeding 0.001.

RNA transcripts yielded amplified TCR beta CDR3 regions. The TCR CDR3 was amplified in a first-round RT-PCR using the HTBI primer set. TCRdb analysed the multiplex PCR reads with MiXCR anew, one entry per CDR3 protein. Counted here are approximately 430,000 distinct CDR3 sequences, around 15% occurring once; the ten biggest clones make up around 13%. For the diagnoses, clinical symptoms, serum thyroxine and TRAb, thyroid ultrasound and orbital computed tomography were used. The germline CDR1 and CDR2 sequences are DFQATT and SNEGSKA (reference sequence). J was trimmed by 8 bases and V by 6 bases; bases with no gene match: 3. The CDR3 consists of 11 residues. This clonotype was seen at least ten times. As yet, its antigen is unknown.

This receptor was identified in a man between 18 and 35 years old with Graves' ophthalmopathy. Material for sequencing was blood. This rearrangement joins TRBV20-1 to TRBJ2-1, with 8 nucleotides matching TRBD1. The CDR3 DNA sequence: TGCAGTGCGGCAGGGGGCGATGAGCAGTTCTTC. This gives the protein CSAAGGDEQFF.